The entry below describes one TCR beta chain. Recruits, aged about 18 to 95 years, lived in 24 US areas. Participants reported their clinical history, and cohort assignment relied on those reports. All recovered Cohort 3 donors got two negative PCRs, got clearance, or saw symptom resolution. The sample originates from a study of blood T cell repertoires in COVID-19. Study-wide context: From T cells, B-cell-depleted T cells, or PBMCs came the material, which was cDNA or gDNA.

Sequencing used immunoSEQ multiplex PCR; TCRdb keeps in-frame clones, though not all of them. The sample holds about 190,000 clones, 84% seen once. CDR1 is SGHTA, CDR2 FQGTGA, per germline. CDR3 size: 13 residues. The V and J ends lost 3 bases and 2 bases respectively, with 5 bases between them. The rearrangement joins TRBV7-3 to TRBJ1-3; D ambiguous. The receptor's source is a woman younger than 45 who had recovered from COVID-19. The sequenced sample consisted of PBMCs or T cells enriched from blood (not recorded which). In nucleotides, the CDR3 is TGTGCCAGCAGCTTCGTTCCTGGAAACACCATATATTTT. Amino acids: CASSFVPGNTIYF.